This entry concerns a single T cell receptor (beta chain). Its antigen is currently unknown. Autoimmune disease history or systemic immunosuppression meant exclusion. Patients had blood sampled at baseline and again on cycle 4 day 1 and cycle 7 day 1. This sample was included in a study of OX40 agonist ivuxolimab in advanced cancers. As for the study in general: Ivuxolimab is a fully human IgG2 antibody that activates OX40 (CD134). Study findings and constraints: In the 0.1 to 3.0 mg/kg range, CD4+ and CD8+ blood T cells had expanded clonally by week 6.

V lost 0 bases and J 4 bases, leaving 9 bases between the germline ends. Germline loops: CDR1 MNHEY, CDR2 SVGAGI. The CDR3 totals 14 residues. Clones were sequenced by immunoSEQ multiplex PCR, and TCRdb holds only the in-frame ones, with some missing. The sample consists of 50,000 to 65,000 clones, around 90% of them appearing once. The chain uses TRBV6-5 and TRBJ1-2; D remains ambiguous. The receptor comes from an adult with an advanced solid tumor such as melanoma, head and neck, liver or kidney cancer. The input for sequencing was CD4+ or CD8+ T cells sorted from blood, taken in a trial of the OX40 agonist ivuxolimab. The chain's CDR3 is CASSYSKQTYGYTF. DNA for the CDR3: TGTGCCAGCAGTTACTCGAAGCAGACCTATGGCTACACCTTC.